This T cell receptor beta chain originates from a study of T cell responses to AZD1222 COVID-19 vaccine (dated by TCRdb to the early 2020s). Regarding the research as a whole: A total of 233 trial participants underwent TCR sequencing, of whom 207 had received two doses of AZD1222 and 26 had received two doses of the MenACWY control vaccine. Trial participants were enrolled by age into 18-55, 56-69 and 70-plus year subgroups, with about 150, 28 and 57 TCR-sequenced participants respectively.

V is cut back by 5 bases and J by 7 bases, with 11 bases in the junction unmatched. CDR1 is given as SGHTA and CDR2 as FQGNSA, both from the germline V gene. Spanning cysteine to phenylalanine, the CDR3 consists of 16 amino acids. Only the CDR3 region is kept as DNA, spanning 48 bases read in frame from base 1. The paper as a whole reports these results and caveats: Most participants were white British and females outnumbered males, and the authors suggested that clonal diversity may have been underestimated. CD4 TCRs associated with the vaccine covered the entire spike protein, and the dominant responses were in regions 160-218 and 743-854. Reportedly, almost half of the unique spike-specific TCRs recognized epitopes lying outside the regions that are mutated in the B.1.351 and B.1.1.7 variants. The 56-69-year group was small, and its depth increase did not reach significance, likely because of low power. Conclusions about previously exposed vaccinees were limited because only a handful of AZD1222 recipients were SARS-CoV-2 seropositive at baseline. After two AZD1222 doses, spike-specific TCR breadth and depth were significantly higher than at day 0 and than in MenACWY recipients. Because no samples from the day 14 peak response were available, repertoires could be characterized only after the peak T cell response.

The CDR3 regions of human TCRbeta chains were analyzed by immunosequencing. Processing in the source paper ran as follows. TCRs in the repertoires were compared against a reference library of SARS-CoV-2-specific TCRs that had been generated with the MIRA antigen-specificity platform. Breadth was defined as the fraction of unique TCRs that were SARS-CoV-2-associated, and depth was defined as the fraction of total T cells that were SARS-CoV-2-associated. Using the MIRA data, every spike-specific TCR was mapped to the spike region that the TCR reacted to and assigned to either a CD4 or a CD8 class. Log10-transformed breadth and depth values were compared by one-way ANOVA with Sidak's multiple comparisons tests. What TCRdb holds here is the immuneACCESS table cut down to in-frame rearrangements. Part of the clones is not present; checked against another copy, under half of the missing clones reflect an unresolved V gene, and the others are unexplained. Clone size and the V and J calls come from that table; the DNA yielded D and trimming. This sample holds 120,000 to 150,000 clones; approximately 95% were observed only once. Over 0.85% of the sample lies in the top ten.

For this clone: This clone's antigen is unknown. Base qualities are not recorded, but no much larger clone differs from it by a single base.

The time point label here, explained by the study, means: baseline before first vaccination. The label giving this sample's treatment or condition can be read as: meningococcal conjugate vaccine given as trial control. Vaccinee samples were obtained from the UK trials COV001 and COV002, which included a single-blind randomized controlled phase 2/3 trial of AZD1222 (ChAdOx1 nCoV-19) in healthy adults. For TCRbeta chain sequencing, PBMC samples from trial participants were taken at day 0 and at day 28 after the second dose. The sequence came from an adult in good health. The chain joins TRBV7-2 to TRBJ2-2; the central 9 bases match TRBD1. Sequenced here: peripheral blood, sampled on day 0 of MenACWY control vaccination. Here the CDR3 is given as CASSPGDRGYGGELFF. DNA sequence: TGTGCCAGCAGCCCGGGAGACAGGGGGTATGGCGGGGAGCTGTTTTTT.